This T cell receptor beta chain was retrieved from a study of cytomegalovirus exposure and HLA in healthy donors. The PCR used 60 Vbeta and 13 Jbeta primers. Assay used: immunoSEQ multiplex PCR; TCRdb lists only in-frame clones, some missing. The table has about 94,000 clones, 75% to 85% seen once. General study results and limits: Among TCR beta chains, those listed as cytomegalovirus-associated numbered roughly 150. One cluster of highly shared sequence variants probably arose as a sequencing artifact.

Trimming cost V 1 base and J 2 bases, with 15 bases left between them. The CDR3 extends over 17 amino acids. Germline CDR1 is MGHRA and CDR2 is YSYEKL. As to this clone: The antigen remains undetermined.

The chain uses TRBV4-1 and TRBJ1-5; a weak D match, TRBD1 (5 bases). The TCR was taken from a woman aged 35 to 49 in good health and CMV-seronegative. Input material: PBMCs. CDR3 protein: CASSQVSPGLGNQPQHF. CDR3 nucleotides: TGCGCCAGCAGCCAAGTTTCCCCAGGGTTGGGCAATCAGCCCCAGCATTTT.